This T cell receptor beta chain is drawn from a study of T cells after yellow fever vaccination. V was pared by 10 bases and J by 5 bases, with 11 bases between. The length of the CDR3 is 11 residues. Germline CDR1 is SGHTA and CDR2 is FQGNSA. Many counts were recorded for this clonotype. Its target is not known. Study outcomes and limitations: Peaking on day 5 versus 15, the secondary response was faster but weaker.

One entry per CDR3 protein results from TCRdb running MiXCR on the 5' RACE reads. The data hold about 230,000 distinct CDR3 sequences, with 5.5% to 8.5% observed a single time. The sequence derives from a man aged 25-45 years who received the YFV17D yellow fever vaccine. This material consisted of CD4+ T cells sorted from PBMCs, taken on the day of the yellow fever booster vaccination. The rearrangement uses TRBV7-2 and TRBJ2-5, with unresolved D. CDR3 sequence reads: CATLMFETQYF. For the CDR3, the DNA is TGTGCCACCCTGATGTTCGAGACCCAGTACTTC.